Included here is one T cell receptor beta chain sequence, with context. This clonotype was seen only a few times. The antigen it binds to is not known. Per-base quality was not reported, and no clone a single base away is much larger than it. The sample belongs to a study of patients and donors after allogeneic stem cell transplantation (dated by TCRdb to the early 2020s). There are 15 amino acids in the CDR3, from cysteine to phenylalanine inclusive. Kept here is only the CDR3 DNA, which spans 45 bases and is read in frame from base 1. The junction shows trimming of 0 bases on V and 4 bases on J, and the gene matches do not reach 8 bases of it. Sequences DFQATT (CDR1) and SNEGSKA (CDR2) are obtained from the germline V gene (reference sequence). Libraries were prepared through RT-PCR. Instrument on record: NextSeq 550. The raw public reads went through TCRdb reprocessing: fastp at Q25, MiXCR clone calling, in-frame beta chains kept. Rows matching on CDR3 protein sequence are summarized as one entry with the most common DNA and genes. The sample table contains about 960,000 distinct CDR3 sequences; only one count was recorded for roughly 18% of them. Approximately 5.9% of the sample is taken by the ten largest.

The rearranged chain carries TRBV20-1 and TRBJ2-7, with 8 bases matching TRBD2. This clonotype was obtained from a human donor who was either an allogeneic HSCT recipient or a stem cell or donor lymphocyte infusion donor (not recorded which). It is not recorded whose cells these are; they may come from a transplant donor. The sequenced sample consisted of blood, either unsorted or a sorted T cell fraction (not recorded which). This receptor has the CDR3 CSARDLLADLYEQYF. The DNA sequence is given as TGCAGTGCTAGAGATTTACTAGCGGACCTATACGAGCAGTACTTC.